What follows describes a single T cell receptor beta chain. TCRdb ran MiXCR on the RT-PCR reads and lists one entry per CDR3 protein. The sample shows 400,000 to 450,000 distinct CDR3 sequences, about a sixth of them seen only once. This specimen comes from a study of patients and donors after allogeneic stem cell transplantation. The sequencing sample was made of blood, either unsorted or a sorted T cell fraction (not recorded which). The origin of this receptor is a human donor who was either an allogeneic HSCT recipient or a stem cell or donor lymphocyte infusion donor (not recorded which). It is not recorded whose cells these are; they may come from a transplant donor.

DNA for the CDR3: TGTGCCAGCAGTTACGGGGTAGTTTCCTACGAGCAGTACTTC. Its protein product is CASSYGVVSYEQYF. This chain connects TRBV6-5 to TRBJ2-7; D remains unclear. V was pared by 2 bases and J by 1 base, with 9 bases between. CDR1 and CDR2 (germline): MNHEY, SVGAGI. CDR3 length equals 14 residues.